A selection of T cell receptor beta chains follows, all from one sample in a study of OX40 agonist ivuxolimab in advanced cancers. Clones were read by immunoSEQ multiplex PCR, and TCRdb kept only the in-frame ones, dropping some. The data hold some 80,000 clones, with around four fifths observed a single time. Sequenced here: CD4+ or CD8+ T cells sorted from blood, sampled in a trial of the OX40 agonist ivuxolimab. The receptors here all came from an adult with an advanced solid tumor such as melanoma, head and neck, liver or kidney cancer. The CDR3 runs from the conserved cysteine through the conserved F or W. A D gene is named only where the DNA matches it firmly. Clone size appears in some rows only: once, few, many, or a class for an expanded clone.

CDR3aa: CASSLMGGRHTEAFF
CDR3nt: TGTGCCAGCAGCTTAATGGGCGGGAGGCACACTGAAGCTTTCTTT
v_gene: TRBV7-6
j_gene: TRBJ1-1
d_gene: NA
abundance: NA

CDR3aa: CSVGTGGANTEAFF
CDR3nt: TGCAGCGTCGGGACAGGGGGCGCGAACACTGAAGCTTTCTTT
v_gene: TRBV29-1
j_gene: TRBJ1-1
d_gene: TRBD1
abundance: NA

CDR3aa: CASSLDRGGNYGYTF
CDR3nt: TGTGCCAGCAGTTTGGACAGGGGGGGGAACTATGGCTACACCTTC
v_gene: TRBV6-5
j_gene: TRBJ1-2
d_gene: TRBD1
abundance: NA

CDR3aa: CASSRSDRVDQPQHF
CDR3nt: TGTGCCAGCAGTCGATCGGACAGGGTGGATCAGCCCCAGCATTTT
v_gene: TRBV27
j_gene: TRBJ1-5
d_gene: TRBD1
abundance: NA

CDR3aa: CASSLVGGFYEQYF
CDR3nt: TGTGCCAGCAGTTTAGTAGGTGGGTTCTACGAGCAGTACTTC
v_gene: TRBV28
j_gene: TRBJ2-7
d_gene: NA
abundance: NA

CDR3aa: CASSLGGSLQETQYF
CDR3nt: TGTGCCAGCAGCTTAGGGGGCAGCCTCCAAGAGACCCAGTACTTC
v_gene: TRBV7-2
j_gene: TRBJ2-5
d_gene: NA
abundance: few

CDR3aa: CASSLAGRETQYF
CDR3nt: TGTGCCAGCAGCTTGGCAGGTCGGGAGACCCAGTACTTC
v_gene: TRBV5-4
j_gene: TRBJ2-5
d_gene: NA
abundance: NA

CDR3aa: CASSGSTGHTEAFF
CDR3nt: TGTGCCAGCAGTGGGTCCACAGGACACACTGAAGCTTTCTTT
v_gene: TRBV6-1
j_gene: TRBJ1-1
d_gene: NA
abundance: NA

CDR3aa: CASSVLTQAAEQFF
CDR3nt: TGTGCCAGCAGCGTTCTAACCCAGGCGGCTGAGCAGTTCTTC
v_gene: TRBV9
j_gene: TRBJ2-1
d_gene: NA
abundance: NA

CDR3aa: CASSSDYRGPYEQYF
CDR3nt: TGTGCCAGCAGCTCAGACTACAGGGGGCCCTACGAGCAGTACTTC
v_gene: TRBV7-2
j_gene: TRBJ2-7
d_gene: TRBD1
abundance: NA

CDR3aa: CASSLGGTGGDSYNSPLHF
CDR3nt: TGTGCCAGCAGCTTGGGTGGGACAGGGGGGGACTCCTATAATTCACCCCTCCACTTT
v_gene: TRBV5-4
j_gene: TRBJ1-6
d_gene: TRBD1
abundance: few

CDR3aa: CASRPSDLRQYF
CDR3nt: TGTGCCAGCCGTCCATCCGACCTACGGCAGTACTTC
v_gene: TRBV6-8
j_gene: TRBJ2-7
d_gene: NA
abundance: NA

CDR3aa: CASSFDSRGTTEAFF
CDR3nt: TGTGCCAGCAGCTTTGATTCTAGGGGGACCACTGAAGCTTTCTTT
v_gene: TRBV5-4
j_gene: TRBJ1-1
d_gene: NA
abundance: NA

CDR3aa: CASGSQTGGYYGYTF
CDR3nt: TGTGCTAGTGGTTCCCAGACAGGGGGGTACTATGGCTACACCTTC
v_gene: TRBV12-5
j_gene: TRBJ1-2
d_gene: TRBD1
abundance: NA

CDR3aa: CASSLRLGSAFF
CDR3nt: TGTGCCAGCAGCCTTCGTCTGGGTTCGGCTTTCTTT
v_gene: TRBV11-1
j_gene: TRBJ1-1
d_gene: NA
abundance: NA

CDR3aa: CASKGGASYGYTF
CDR3nt: TGTGCCAGCAAAGGGGGGGCTAGTTATGGCTACACCTTC
v_gene: TRBV27
j_gene: TRBJ1-2
d_gene: NA
abundance: few

CDR3aa: CASSTTGGKLFF
CDR3nt: TGTGCCAGCAGCACCACGGGGGGAAAACTGTTTTTT
v_gene: TRBV5-4
j_gene: TRBJ1-4
d_gene: NA
abundance: NA

CDR3aa: CASSQEVISTDTQYF
CDR3nt: TGCGCCAGCAGCCAAGAAGTTATTAGCACAGATACGCAGTATTTT
v_gene: TRBV4-1
j_gene: TRBJ2-3
d_gene: NA
abundance: NA

CDR3aa: CASSLGGQGYGEKLFF
CDR3nt: TGTGCCAGCAGCTTAGGGGGTCAAGGGTATGGTGAAAAACTGTTTTTT
v_gene: TRBV7-9
j_gene: TRBJ1-4
d_gene: NA
abundance: NA

CDR3aa: CASSWTGNQPQHF
CDR3nt: TGTGCCAGCAGCTGGACAGGCAATCAGCCCCAGCATTTT
v_gene: TRBV7-2
j_gene: TRBJ1-5
d_gene: NA
abundance: NA

CDR3aa: CASSKTSGSGYTQYF
CDR3nt: TGTGCCAGCAGCAAGACTAGCGGGAGTGGGTACACGCAGTATTTT
v_gene: TRBV28
j_gene: TRBJ2-3
d_gene: TRBD2
abundance: NA

CDR3aa: CASSYRGQRVYEQYF
CDR3nt: TGTGCCAGCAGTTACCGGGGACAGCGCGTCTACGAGCAGTACTTC
v_gene: TRBV6-5
j_gene: TRBJ2-7
d_gene: TRBD1
abundance: NA

CDR3aa: CASSTSYGYTF
CDR3nt: TGTGCCAGTAGTACCTCCTATGGCTACACCTTC
v_gene: TRBV19
j_gene: TRBJ1-2
d_gene: NA
abundance: once

CDR3aa: CASSQRRQGGSSYEQYF
CDR3nt: TGCGCCAGCAGCCAAAGAAGACAGGGGGGTTCCTCCTACGAGCAGTACTTC
v_gene: TRBV4-1
j_gene: TRBJ2-7
d_gene: TRBD1
abundance: NA

CDR3aa: CASTSTGTGEGGYTF
CDR3nt: TGCGCCAGCACATCAACCGGGACAGGGGAGGGTGGCTACACCTTC
v_gene: TRBV5-1
j_gene: TRBJ1-2
d_gene: TRBD1
abundance: NA

CDR3aa: CASSIPLMTGNGYTF
CDR3nt: TGTGCCAGTAGTATCCCCCTTATGACAGGGAATGGCTACACCTTC
v_gene: TRBV19
j_gene: TRBJ1-2
d_gene: TRBD1
abundance: once

CDR3aa: CASGTQSPDRGNTF
CDR3nt: TGTGCTAGTGGCACACAATCCCCGGACAGGGGTAACACCTTC
v_gene: TRBV12-5
j_gene: TRBJ1-2
d_gene: TRBD1
abundance: once

CDR3aa: CASSLGGGSGNTIYF
CDR3nt: TGTGCCAGCAGCTTAGGTGGGGGATCTGGAAACACCATATATTTT
v_gene: TRBV7-9
j_gene: TRBJ1-3
d_gene: NA
abundance: NA

CDR3aa: CASSPPGSRSYEQYF
CDR3nt: TGTGCCAGCTCACCACCGGGTTCGCGGTCTTACGAGCAGTACTTC
v_gene: TRBV18
j_gene: TRBJ2-7
d_gene: NA
abundance: NA

CDR3aa: CASSDWGDSPLHF
CDR3nt: TGTGCCAGCAGTGACTGGGGGGATTCACCCCTCCACTTT
v_gene: TRBV2
j_gene: TRBJ1-6
d_gene: NA
abundance: few

CDR3aa: CASSLGRLSFYEQYF
CDR3nt: TGCGCCAGCAGCTTGGGACGTCTTAGTTTCTACGAGCAGTACTTC
v_gene: TRBV5-1
j_gene: TRBJ2-7
d_gene: NA
abundance: once

CDR3aa: CASSFGVGQGTYEQYF
CDR3nt: TGTGCCAGCAGCTTCGGAGTCGGACAGGGCACCTACGAGCAGTACTTC
v_gene: TRBV11-2
j_gene: TRBJ2-7
d_gene: TRBD1
abundance: NA

CDR3aa: CASSLSPGTNGNSPLHF
CDR3nt: TGCGCCAGCAGCTTGTCGCCCGGGACAAATGGGAATTCACCCCTCCACTTT
v_gene: TRBV5-1
j_gene: TRBJ1-6
d_gene: NA
abundance: NA

CDR3aa: CASSQDSNQPQHF
CDR3nt: TGTGCCAGCAGCCAAGATAGCAATCAGCCCCAGCATTTT
v_gene: TRBV14
j_gene: TRBJ1-5
d_gene: NA
abundance: NA

CDR3aa: CASSLAVGRAQGEQFF
CDR3nt: TGCGCCAGCAGCTTGGCCGTCGGGAGAGCCCAAGGTGAGCAGTTCTTC
v_gene: TRBV5-1
j_gene: TRBJ2-1
d_gene: NA
abundance: NA

CDR3aa: CASSYRGDPIPLHF
CDR3nt: TGTGCCAGCAGTTACAGAGGGGATCCCATACCCCTCCACTTT
v_gene: TRBV6-5
j_gene: TRBJ1-6
d_gene: NA
abundance: medium-sized

CDR3aa: CASSHRVSSGNTIYF
CDR3nt: TGCGCCAGCAGCCATCGGGTTAGCTCTGGAAACACCATATATTTT
v_gene: TRBV4-3
j_gene: TRBJ1-3
d_gene: NA
abundance: once

CDR3aa: CASSMGQGYEQYF
CDR3nt: TGTGCCAGCAGCATGGGCCAGGGCTACGAGCAGTACTTC
v_gene: TRBV9
j_gene: TRBJ2-7
d_gene: NA
abundance: NA

CDR3aa: CASSIPGGIGTQYF
CDR3nt: TGTGCCAGTAGTATACCCGGGGGCATTGGGACCCAGTACTTC
v_gene: TRBV19
j_gene: TRBJ2-5
d_gene: NA
abundance: NA

CDR3aa: CATSRDSNSNQPQHF
CDR3nt: TGTGCCACCAGCAGGGACAGTAATAGCAATCAGCCCCAGCATTTT
v_gene: TRBV15
j_gene: TRBJ1-5
d_gene: NA
abundance: NA

CDR3aa: CAGSLAGRNEQFF
CDR3nt: TGTGCCGGATCACTAGCGGGAAGGAATGAGCAGTTCTTC
v_gene: TRBV2
j_gene: TRBJ2-1
d_gene: TRBD2
abundance: NA

CDR3aa: CASSLDRGGNQPQHF
CDR3nt: TGTGCCAGCAGCCTGGACAGGGGTGGGAATCAGCCCCAGCATTTT
v_gene: TRBV5-4
j_gene: TRBJ1-5
d_gene: TRBD1
abundance: once

CDR3aa: CSVERRGGRDEQFF
CDR3nt: TGCAGCGTTGAGAGACGGGGGGGCAGGGATGAGCAGTTCTTC
v_gene: TRBV29-1
j_gene: TRBJ2-1
d_gene: TRBD2
abundance: NA

CDR3aa: CASSLSGTNEKLFF
CDR3nt: TGCGCCAGCAGCTTGAGTGGGACTAATGAAAAACTGTTTTTT
v_gene: TRBV5-1
j_gene: TRBJ1-4
d_gene: NA
abundance: NA

CDR3aa: CASSFRTGPDTEAFF
CDR3nt: TGTGCCAGCAGCTTCCGGACAGGGCCAGACACTGAAGCTTTCTTT
v_gene: TRBV6-5
j_gene: TRBJ1-1
d_gene: TRBD1
abundance: NA

CDR3aa: CASSLTSGASNYGYTF
CDR3nt: TGTGCCAGCAGTTTGACGTCAGGGGCCTCTAACTATGGCTACACCTTC
v_gene: TRBV9
j_gene: TRBJ1-2
d_gene: NA
abundance: NA

CDR3aa: CASRRLAGGIQETQYF
CDR3nt: TGTGCCAGCAGAAGACTAGCGGGGGGGATTCAAGAGACCCAGTACTTC
v_gene: TRBV27
j_gene: TRBJ2-5
d_gene: TRBD2
abundance: NA

CDR3aa: CASSLRLAEEQYF
CDR3nt: TGTGCCAGCTCACTTAGACTAGCGGAGGAGCAGTACTTC
v_gene: TRBV18
j_gene: TRBJ2-7
d_gene: TRBD2
abundance: NA

CDR3aa: CASGWGTGDNEQFF
CDR3nt: TGTGCCAGCGGATGGGGGACTGGGGACAATGAGCAGTTCTTC
v_gene: TRBV6-6
j_gene: TRBJ2-1
d_gene: NA
abundance: NA

CDR3aa: CASAPGGTAVYEQYF
CDR3nt: TGTGCCAGCGCCCCGGGGGGGACAGCCGTCTACGAGCAGTACTTC
v_gene: TRBV28
j_gene: TRBJ2-7
d_gene: NA
abundance: NA

CDR3aa: CASARGGQSSYEQYF
CDR3nt: TGTGCCAGCGCCCGAGGAGGACAAAGCTCCTACGAGCAGTACTTC
v_gene: TRBV5-4
j_gene: TRBJ2-7
d_gene: NA
abundance: NA